These T cell receptor beta chains were read from a single sample in a study of T cell responses to AZD1222 COVID-19 vaccine. Produced via immunoSEQ multiplex PCR; TCRdb's table is partial and in-frame only. This sample has 140,000 to 150,000 clones, with roughly nine tenths found just once. This specimen was peripheral blood, taken on day 0 of AZD1222 vaccination. Source of these receptors: an adult in good health. Both conserved end residues are part of each CDR3. Fields, in order: CDR3 DNA, CDR3 protein, V gene, clone size, D gene, J gene. A D gene is named only where the DNA matches it firmly. Part of the rows lack a size; the others show once, few, many or a class for expanded clones.

DNA: TGTGCCAGCAGCCAAGATAACGCGCAGCCCTCCTACGAGCAGTACTTC
CDR3: CASSQDNAQPSYEQYF
V: TRBV4-2
size: -
D: -
J: TRBJ2-7

DNA: TGTGCCAGCAGCCTTACCGGGGTGGGAGAAAAACTGTTTTTT
CDR3: CASSLTGVGEKLFF
V: TRBV5-6
size: -
D: -
J: TRBJ1-4

DNA: TGTGCCAGCAGCCCCGAGGGGGCGGGGGAGCAGTACTTC
CDR3: CASSPEGAGEQYF
V: TRBV13
size: few
D: -
J: TRBJ2-7

DNA: TGTGCCAGCAGTTACGCCGGGGGCGCGGGTCAGCCCCAGCATTTT
CDR3: CASSYAGGAGQPQHF
V: TRBV6-2/TRBV6-3
size: -
D: -
J: TRBJ1-5

DNA: TGTGCCAGCGGCATGCAGGGGGAAGGCGAAAAACTGTTTTTT
CDR3: CASGMQGEGEKLFF
V: TRBV7-9
size: few
D: TRBD1
J: TRBJ1-4

DNA: TGTGCCAGCAGCCTCCCTAGGACTAGCGGGAGCCCCTACGAGCAGTACTTC
CDR3: CASSLPRTSGSPYEQYF
V: TRBV7-2
size: once
D: TRBD2
J: TRBJ2-7

DNA: TGTGCCAGCAGCTTGGATCAGGGGTTGGGTTCACCCCTCCACTTT
CDR3: CASSLDQGLGSPLHF
V: TRBV5-4
size: -
D: -
J: TRBJ1-6

DNA: TGTGCCAGCAGTTACAGCTACGAGCAGTACTTC
CDR3: CASSYSYEQYF
V: TRBV12-3/TRBV12-4
size: once
D: -
J: TRBJ2-7

DNA: TGTGCCAGCAGCAAAGTATACAGGGAGGGGAACACTGAAGCTTTCTTT
CDR3: CASSKVYREGNTEAFF
V: TRBV21-1
size: -
D: -
J: TRBJ1-1

DNA: TGCGCCAGCAGTGCGGGCTGGGAAGGTGAGCAGTTCTTC
CDR3: CASSAGWEGEQFF
V: TRBV10-2
size: -
D: -
J: TRBJ2-1

DNA: TGTGCCAGCAGCTACGGTGGGACTGACTTTAGCAATCAGCCCCAGCATTTT
CDR3: CASSYGGTDFSNQPQHF
V: TRBV5-5
size: -
D: -
J: TRBJ1-5

DNA: TGCGCCAGCAGCTCGCTAGAGGGACAGATGGACATTCAGTACTTC
CDR3: CASSSLEGQMDIQYF
V: TRBV5-1
size: -
D: TRBD1
J: TRBJ2-4

DNA: TGTGCCAGTAGTACGGGACTAGCGGGAGGGCCGGAGACCCAGTACTTC
CDR3: CASSTGLAGGPETQYF
V: TRBV19
size: -
D: TRBD2
J: TRBJ2-5

DNA: TGTGCCAGCAGCTTAGTGGGGACAGACTATGGCTACACCTTC
CDR3: CASSLVGTDYGYTF
V: TRBV7-9
size: -
D: TRBD1
J: TRBJ1-2

DNA: TGTGCCACCAGCAGCACCGTCCGGGCCGATCGGGGGGCCCTCCACTTT
CDR3: CATSSTVRADRGALHF
V: TRBV15
size: few
D: -
J: TRBJ1-6

DNA: TGTGCCAGCAGCTTACAGCCCATCTCTGGAAACACCATATATTTT
CDR3: CASSLQPISGNTIYF
V: TRBV7-2
size: -
D: -
J: TRBJ1-3

DNA: TGTGCCAGCAGTGCTGCAGGGGGTTCGGGCGAGCAGTACTTC
CDR3: CASSAAGGSGEQYF
V: TRBV2
size: -
D: TRBD1
J: TRBJ2-7

DNA: TGCGCCAGCAGCTTGGGCCGAGGGGGCATCTCCTACGAGCAGTACTTC
CDR3: CASSLGRGGISYEQYF
V: TRBV5-1
size: -
D: TRBD1
J: TRBJ2-7

DNA: TGTGCCAGCAGAGGACAGGGAATGGGAAACACCATATATTTT
CDR3: CASRGQGMGNTIYF
V: TRBV28
size: -
D: TRBD1
J: TRBJ1-3

DNA: TGTGCCAGTAGTATCGGCCAGGGCAGCCCCATAAGGGGCTACACCTTC
CDR3: CASSIGQGSPIRGYTF
V: TRBV19
size: once
D: -
J: TRBJ1-2

DNA: TGCAGTGCTTCCCTTAGGCCTACGCAGTATTTT
CDR3: CSASLRPTQYF
V: TRBV20-1
size: -
D: -
J: TRBJ2-3

DNA: TGTGCCAGCAGCCGGACAGGGGGCTCGAATCAGCCCCAGCATTTT
CDR3: CASSRTGGSNQPQHF
V: TRBV7-2
size: -
D: TRBD1
J: TRBJ1-5

DNA: TGTGCCAGCAGCCCAGGACAGGGGAAAAACATTCAGTACTTC
CDR3: CASSPGQGKNIQYF
V: TRBV7-3
size: -
D: TRBD1
J: TRBJ2-4

DNA: TGCGCCAGCAGCCAACGGGCTAGCGGCACAGATACGCAGTATTTT
CDR3: CASSQRASGTDTQYF
V: TRBV4-3
size: -
D: -
J: TRBJ2-3

DNA: TGTGCCAGCAGCCGGCTCGACAGCTACAATGAGCAGTTCTTC
CDR3: CASSRLDSYNEQFF
V: TRBV6-5
size: -
D: -
J: TRBJ2-1

DNA: TGTGCCAGCAGCCCTATTAAAAGCGGGAGGGCCTACACCGGGGAGCTGTTTTTT
CDR3: CASSPIKSGRAYTGELFF
V: TRBV11-3
size: once
D: TRBD2
J: TRBJ2-2

DNA: TGTGCCAGCAGCTCTTACTCAGCGAACACCGGGGAGCTGTTTTTT
CDR3: CASSSYSANTGELFF
V: TRBV7-2
size: -
D: -
J: TRBJ2-2

DNA: TGCAGCGTTTTAGGGACTTCAGAAAACTATGGCTACACCTTC
CDR3: CSVLGTSENYGYTF
V: TRBV29-1
size: -
D: -
J: TRBJ1-2

DNA: TGTGCCAGTACCGGGACGGTAAATAGGATCTATGGCTACACCTTC
CDR3: CASTGTVNRIYGYTF
V: TRBV19
size: -
D: -
J: TRBJ1-2

DNA: TGTGCCAGCAGCGCCCGAACTAGCGGGACCTACAATGAGCAGTTCTTC
CDR3: CASSARTSGTYNEQFF
V: TRBV9
size: -
D: TRBD2
J: TRBJ2-1

DNA: TGTGCCAGCAGGGCAGCGGTCTCCTACAATGAGCAGTTCTTC
CDR3: CASRAAVSYNEQFF
V: TRBV27
size: -
D: -
J: TRBJ2-1

DNA: TGTGCCAGCAGTACAGGGGCAAGTGAAAAACTGTTTTTT
CDR3: CASSTGASEKLFF
V: TRBV6-5
size: -
D: TRBD1
J: TRBJ1-4

DNA: TGTGCCAGCAGCCGACTAGCGGGGGCTTACAATGAGCAGTTCTTC
CDR3: CASSRLAGAYNEQFF
V: TRBV7-3
size: -
D: TRBD2
J: TRBJ2-1

DNA: TGTGCCGATAAAGCAGGGGGTACGGAGCAGTTCTTC
CDR3: CADKAGGTEQFF
V: TRBV7-9
size: -
D: TRBD1
J: TRBJ2-1

DNA: TGCGCCAGCAGTATTTTCACGAACACCGGGGAGCTGTTTTTT
CDR3: CASSIFTNTGELFF
V: TRBV5-1
size: -
D: -
J: TRBJ2-2

DNA: TGTGCCAGCTCACCATTGCAGACTCGGGAAGAGGAGCAGTACTTC
CDR3: CASSPLQTREEEQYF
V: TRBV18
size: -
D: -
J: TRBJ2-7

DNA: TGTGCCAGCAGCCAAGAAGGCAGGGGAGGCAATCAGCCCCAGCATTTT
CDR3: CASSQEGRGGNQPQHF
V: TRBV4-2
size: once
D: -
J: TRBJ1-5

DNA: TGTGCCAGCAGCGAGACTAGCGGAGCTTCCAGAGATACGCAGTATTTT
CDR3: CASSETSGASRDTQYF
V: TRBV7-3
size: -
D: TRBD2
J: TRBJ2-3

DNA: TGTGCCAGCGCGTTAAGGGGACAGGGCAACGAGCAGTACTTC
CDR3: CASALRGQGNEQYF
V: TRBV19
size: -
D: TRBD1
J: TRBJ2-7

DNA: TGTGCCAGCAGCCTGACAGGTTACGGGCAGTTCTTC
CDR3: CASSLTGYGQFF
V: TRBV7-9
size: -
D: -
J: TRBJ2-1

DNA: TGTGCCAGCAGCTCGGACAGGGCCTACAATGAGCAGTTCTTC
CDR3: CASSSDRAYNEQFF
V: TRBV7-3
size: -
D: TRBD1
J: TRBJ2-1

DNA: TGTGCCACCAGCAGAGATCTTAGAAAGTACGAGCAGTACTTC
CDR3: CATSRDLRKYEQYF
V: TRBV15
size: -
D: -
J: TRBJ2-7

DNA: TGTGCCAGCAGTGCACGTCCTCTAGATACGCAGTATTTT
CDR3: CASSARPLDTQYF
V: TRBV6-4
size: -
D: -
J: TRBJ2-3

DNA: TGTGCCAGCAGTCCCGGACTAGCGGGGCTCGAGACCCAGTACTTC
CDR3: CASSPGLAGLETQYF
V: TRBV6-5
size: -
D: TRBD2
J: TRBJ2-5

DNA: TGTGCCAGCAGCTTAGAGACGGGGGGCGTTTTGCGTCTTGAAGCTTTCTTT
CDR3: CASSLETGGVLRLEAFF
V: TRBV7-2
size: -
D: -
J: TRBJ1-1

DNA: TGTGCCAGTCGCCCACAGGTGAACACTGAAGCTTTCTTT
CDR3: CASRPQVNTEAFF
V: TRBV18
size: few
D: -
J: TRBJ1-1